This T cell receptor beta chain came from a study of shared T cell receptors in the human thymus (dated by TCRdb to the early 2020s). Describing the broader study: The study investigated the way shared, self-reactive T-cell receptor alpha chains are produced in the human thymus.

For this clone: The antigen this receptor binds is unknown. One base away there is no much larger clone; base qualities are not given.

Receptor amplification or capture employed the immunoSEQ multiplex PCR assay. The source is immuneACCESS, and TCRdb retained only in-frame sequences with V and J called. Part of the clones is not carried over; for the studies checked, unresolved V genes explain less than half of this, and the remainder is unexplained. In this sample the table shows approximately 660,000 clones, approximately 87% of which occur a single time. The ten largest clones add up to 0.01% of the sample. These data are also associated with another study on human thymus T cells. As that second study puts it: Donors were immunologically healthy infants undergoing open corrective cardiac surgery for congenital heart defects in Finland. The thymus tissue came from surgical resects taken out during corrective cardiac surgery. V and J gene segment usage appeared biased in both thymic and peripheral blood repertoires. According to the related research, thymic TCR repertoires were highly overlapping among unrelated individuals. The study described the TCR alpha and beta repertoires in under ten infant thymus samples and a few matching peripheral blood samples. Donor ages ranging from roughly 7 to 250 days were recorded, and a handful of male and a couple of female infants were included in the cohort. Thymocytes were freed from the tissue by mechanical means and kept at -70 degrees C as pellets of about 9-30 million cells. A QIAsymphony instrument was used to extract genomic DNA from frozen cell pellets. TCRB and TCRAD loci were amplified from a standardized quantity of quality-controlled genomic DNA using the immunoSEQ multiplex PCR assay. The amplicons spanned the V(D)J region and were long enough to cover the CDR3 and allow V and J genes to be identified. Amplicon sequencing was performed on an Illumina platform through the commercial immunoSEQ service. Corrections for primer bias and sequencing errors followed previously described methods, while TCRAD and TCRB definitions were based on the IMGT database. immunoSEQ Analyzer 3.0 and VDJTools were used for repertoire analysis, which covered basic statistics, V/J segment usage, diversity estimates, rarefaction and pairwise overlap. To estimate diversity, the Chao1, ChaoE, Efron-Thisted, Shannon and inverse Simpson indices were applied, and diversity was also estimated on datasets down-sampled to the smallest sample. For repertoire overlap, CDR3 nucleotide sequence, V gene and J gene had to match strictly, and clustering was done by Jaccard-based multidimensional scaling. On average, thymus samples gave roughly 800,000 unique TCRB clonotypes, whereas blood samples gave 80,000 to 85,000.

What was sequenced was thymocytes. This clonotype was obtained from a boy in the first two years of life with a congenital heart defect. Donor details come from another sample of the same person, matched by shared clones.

For the CDR3, the sequence is CASSLLPHPGLAYNEQFF. The DNA sequence follows: TGTGCCAGCAGTTTATTGCCACACCCGGGACTAGCTTACAATGAGCAGTTCTTC. The chain was built from TRBV27 and TRBJ2-1; 9 central bases correspond to TRBD2. Germline trimming amounts to 1 base on V and 4 bases on J, with 11 as the count of junction bases outside the gene matches. CDR1 and CDR2 are read off the germline V gene (reference sequence) as MNHEY and SMNVEV. The CDR3 holds 18 amino acids from the cysteine to the phenylalanine. CDR3 DNA is the only sequence kept; it has 54 bases, read in frame from the first base.